These 7 T cell receptor beta chains were all obtained from the same sample, sequenced in a study of identical twins. TCRdb fed the 5' RACE reads into MiXCR, producing one record per CDR3 protein. The repertoire has a few hundred thousand distinct CDR3 sequences, 20% to 25% of them found once; the top ten carry 2.9%. The data were also submitted as part of a second study, on T cells expressing NK-cell markers.

What was sequenced was CD4+ T cells sorted from blood. The receptors shown here come from a woman aged 18-29 years in good health.

The V call is TRBV7-8, the J call TRBJ2-7, with D possibly called TRBD1 or TRBD2 (5 bases each). Germline CDR1 is SGHVS and CDR2 is FQNEAQ. V was trimmed by 5 bases and J by 4 bases, leaving 15 bases between them. The CDR3 sequence is 14 residues long. The CDR3 DNA reads as TGTGCCAGCAGCCCCGAGGGGACCTTGTACGAGCAGTACTTC. As protein: CASSPEGTLYEQYF.

This clonotype was found many times. V is TRBV7-9 and J is TRBJ2-3; the match to TRBD1 covers 11 bases. The CDR3 is 15 amino acids. CDR1 SEHNR and CDR2 FQNEAQ come from the germline V gene (reference sequence). V lost 5 bases, J lost 7 bases, and 8 bases stayed unmatched. This chain's CDR3 is CASSPGQGVGNTQYF. CDR3 nucleotides: TGTGCCAGCAGCCCGGGACAGGGGGTCGGAAATACGCAGTATTTT. The full variable domain, its missing parts supplied by reference TRBV7-9 and TRBJ2-3, is DTGVSQNPRHKITKRGQNVTFRCDPISEHNRLYWYRQTLGQGPEFLTYFQNEAQLEKSRLLSDRFSAERPKGSFSTLEIQRTEQGDSAMYLCASSPGQGVGNTQYFGPGTRLTVL.

This clonotype was observed a handful of times. The chain has TRBV29-1 and TRBJ1-1; D is perhaps TRBD1 (5 bases). The CDR3 length is 13 residues. V dropped 6 bases and J dropped 4 bases, with 15 bases sitting between them. Germline CDR1 SQVTM, CDR2 ANQGSEA. The CDR3 coding sequence is TGCAGCGTCCAAGGAGGGGCGGTCACTGAAGCTTTCTTT. The encoded protein is CSVQGGAVTEAFF.

This clonotype turned up a few times. The rearrangement uses TRBV12-3 or TRBV12-4 and TRBJ1-3, with D unclear. V was clipped by 1 base and J by 6 bases, with 7 bases between them. CDR3 length: 13 amino acids. CDR3 DNA sequence: TGTGCCAGCAGTTTAGAAATGGCAAACACCATATATTTT. Translated, it gives CASSLEMANTIYF.

The chain has TRBV20-1 and TRBJ2-7; tentatively, D is TRBD1 (5 bases). The germline gives CDR1 DFQATT, CDR2 SNEGSKA (reference sequence). This CDR3 comprises 11 residues. V lost 6 bases and J 2 bases, leaving 8 bases between the germline ends. This CDR3 reads CSATDTYEQYF. The CDR3 DNA follows: TGCAGTGCGACAGACACCTACGAGCAGTACTTC.

This clonotype has a single count. The chain is built from TRBV5-1 and TRBJ2-1; the D is unclear. The CDR3 sequence is 16 residues long. Germline CDR1 and CDR2: SGHRS and YFSETQ. V lost 1 base and J lost 4, with 15 bases in between. The CDR3: CASSLWASQLYNEQFF. CDR3 DNA: TGCGCCAGCAGCTTGTGGGCCAGCCAGCTGTACAATGAGCAGTTCTTC.

The gene calls are TRBV6-1 and TRBJ2-7, with 8 bases fitting TRBD2. Germline lookup yields CDR1 MNHNS and CDR2 SASEGT. The CDR3 consists of 14 residues. Trimming cost V 5 bases and J 2 bases; bases outside gene matches: 5. CDR3 amino acids: CASSTQLAAYEQYF. The DNA for the CDR3 is TGTGCCAGCAGTACACAACTAGCGGCCTACGAGCAGTACTTC.